The clone carrying this T cell receptor (beta chain) was recorded a few times. Its antigen is currently unknown. These data come from a study of CD4 T cells in relation to SARS-CoV-2 and coronaviruses. Whole-study context: Two subjects were Hispanic; patients were roughly 8 males and a handful of females. The HLA restriction of the shared crossreactive spike epitopes was mapped. Study results and limitations: Monoreactive clones expanded significantly more to SARS-CoV-2 than crossreactive clones did.

The CDR3 covers 16 residues. Per the germline V gene, CDR1 is SGHTA and CDR2 is FQGTGA. Between the trimmed V and J ends, which lost 1 base and 1 base, there was a span of 12 bases. Clones were sequenced by immunoSEQ multiplex PCR, and TCRdb holds only the in-frame ones, with some missing. The sample has about 56,000 clones; about 92% are singletons. Cryopreserved PBMCs were CD4-enriched, then split into naive and memory cells. This chain connects TRBV7-3 to TRBJ2-3; D unclear. The clonotype originates from an adult with COVID-19. Sequencing was done on a sample of naive CD4+ T cells from PBMCs. Subset here: naive CD4+ T cells isolated by negative enrichment. The CDR3 nucleotides are TGTGCCAGCAGCTTAAGCATAACACCCGGCACAGATACGCAGTATTTT. Its translation: CASSLSITPGTDTQYF.